The 32 T cell receptor beta chains listed next were all sequenced from one sample in a study of CD8 T cells in ankylosing spondylitis. MiXCR, run by TCRdb on the 5' RACE reads, gives a single entry per CDR3 protein. The table records around 120,000 distinct CDR3 sequences, over 7% of them present only once. The sample taken for sequencing was blood, either unsorted or a sorted T cell fraction (not recorded which). Receptor source: a male donor with ankylosing spondylitis or in good health (not recorded which).

This clonotype was detected many times. The genes are TRBV7-2 and TRBJ2-1; 9 nucleotides align to TRBD2. Germline V gives CDR1 SGHTA, CDR2 FQGNSA. This CDR3 has 15 amino acids. Losses at the gene ends were 1 base for V and 9 bases for J; bases not matched to a gene: 7. Here the CDR3 reads CASSLGASGIIEQFF. In DNA form, the CDR3 reads TGTGCCAGCAGCTTAGGGGCTAGCGGGATAATTGAGCAGTTCTTC. The full variable domain, its missing parts supplied by reference TRBV7-2 and TRBJ2-1, is GAGVSQSPSNKVTEKGKDVELRCDPISGHTALYWYRQSLGQGLEFLIYFQGNSAPDKSGLPSDRFSAERTGGSVSTLTIQRTQQEDSAVYLCASSLGASGIIEQFFGPGTRLTVL.

The table lists this clonotype with many counts. The gene calls are TRBV7-2 and TRBJ2-2; 10 bases align to TRBD2. J lost 5 bases, V lost 4 bases, and 7 bases had no gene match. Germline V lookup: CDR1 SGHTA, CDR2 FQGNSA. The CDR3 contains 16 residues. CDR3 sequence (DNA): TGTGCCAGCAGCTCCCTAGCGGGAGTCCGGACCGGGGAGCTGTTTTTT. This sequence encodes CASSSLAGVRTGELFF. The variable domain in full, completed from reference TRBV7-2 and TRBJ2-2, reads GAGVSQSPSNKVTEKGKDVELRCDPISGHTALYWYRQSLGQGLEFLIYFQGNSAPDKSGLPSDRFSAERTGGSVSTLTIQRTQQEDSAVYLCASSSLAGVRTGELFFGEGSRLTVL.

The sample holds many counts of this clonotype. The genes are TRBV14 and TRBJ2-7, with 7 bases aligning to TRBD2. The germline CDR1 and CDR2 sequences are SGHDN and FVKESK. CDR3 length equals 14 residues. Losses at the gene ends were 4 bases for V and 7 bases for J; bases not matched to a gene: 10. CDR3 bases: TGTGCCAGCAGCCGAAGCTTACTAGCGTTGGAGCAGTACTTC. Its translation: CASSRSLLALEQYF.

The chain combines TRBV6-2 or TRBV6-3 with TRBJ2-1; a weak D match, TRBD2 (5 bases). Germline V gene lookup returns CDR1 MNHEY and CDR2 SVGEGT. The CDR3 runs 14 residues. Trimming took 8 bases from V and 4 from J, leaving 15 bases between them. The CDR3 protein is CASLGGRGYNEQFF. CDR3 DNA sequence: TGTGCCAGCCTCGGAGGTCGAGGTTACAATGAGCAGTTCTTC.

This clonotype was counted a few times. The chain joins TRBV3-1 to TRBJ2-7; D perhaps matches TRBD2 (6 bases). Germline CDR1 is LGHDT and CDR2 is YNNKEL (reference sequence). Trimming removed 8 bases at V and 3 bases at J, with 11 bases between. CDR3 length equals 12 residues. DNA for the CDR3: TGTGCCAGCGGGGGGTTTGGCTACGAGCAGTACTTC. This gives the protein CASGGFGYEQYF.

This clonotype was seen at least ten times. CDR3 region: CASSWRSGTGIHNEQFF. The CDR3 nucleotides are TGTGCCAGCAGTTGGCGATCCGGGACAGGGATTCACAATGAGCAGTTCTTC. V is TRBV6-5 and J is TRBJ2-1, with 9 nucleotides matching TRBD1. Losses at the gene ends were 4 bases for V and 5 bases for J; bases not matched to a gene: 12. The CDR3 runs to 17 residues. Germline loops: CDR1 MNHEY, CDR2 SVGAGI.

This clonotype occurred many times. V gene TRBV6-6 combines with J gene TRBJ2-7; 10 bases agree with TRBD1. Germline V gives CDR1 MNHNY, CDR2 SVGAGI (reference sequence). There are 13 residues in the CDR3. Trimming took 7 bases from V and 6 from J; bases not matched to a gene: 6. CDR3 loop: CASIRQGALEQYF. The CDR3 DNA reads as TGTGCCAGCATCCGACAGGGGGCCCTCGAGCAGTACTTC.

This clonotype was recorded many times. This chain joins TRBV12-3 or TRBV12-4 and TRBJ2-5, with unresolved D. Between the trimmed V and J ends, which lost 4 bases and 0 bases, there was a span of 6 bases. The CDR3 runs 13 residues. CDR3: CASSWWDQETQYF. CDR3 in DNA: TGTGCCAGCAGTTGGTGGGACCAAGAGACCCAGTACTTC.

This clonotype was seen ten or more times. The chain is built from TRBV11-2 and TRBJ1-1; D is perhaps TRBD1 (5 bases). Trimming took off 5 bases at V and 1 base at J, with 17 bases between the two ends. The germline gives CDR1 SGHAT, CDR2 FQNNGV. The CDR3 consists of 16 residues. In DNA form, the CDR3 reads TGTGCCAGCAGCCCCCAGTTCCGACAGAAGAACACTGAAGCTTTCTTT. This codes for CASSPQFRQKNTEAFF. The whole variable domain, remainder taken from reference TRBV11-2 and TRBJ1-1, is EAGVAQSPRYKIIEKRQSVAFWCNPISGHATLYWYQQILGQGPKLLIQFQNNGVVDDSQLPKDRFSAERLKGVDSTLKIQPAKLEDSAVYLCASSPQFRQKNTEAFFGQGTRLTVV.

This clonotype was seen repeatedly, ten times or more. The rearrangement links TRBV20-1 to TRBJ2-1, with TRBD2 matching over 10 bases. V shed 6 bases, J shed 4 bases, and the junction held 6 bases outside the gene matches. From germline, CDR1 is DFQATT and CDR2 SNEGSKA (reference sequence). The CDR3 has 14 residues. This chain's CDR3 is CSAKRTSGYNEQFF. The CDR3 bases are TGCAGTGCCAAAAGGACTAGCGGTTACAATGAGCAGTTCTTC.

This clonotype was counted at least ten times. In nucleotides, the CDR3 is TGTGCCAGCAGCGACCCTGGGGCCAACGTCCTGACTTTC. Translated: CASSDPGANVLTF. The chain is built from TRBV6-2 or TRBV6-3 and TRBJ2-6; D unresolved. CDR3 length equals 13 residues. V was pared by 6 bases and J by 2 bases, with 5 bases between. Germline lookup yields CDR1 MNHEY and CDR2 SVGEGT.

At least ten counts were recorded for this clonotype. The rearrangement links TRBV12-3 or TRBV12-4 to TRBJ2-3; D gene unclear. Trimming shortened V by 6 bases and J by 11 bases, and 15 bases separated the two germline ends. The length of the CDR3 is 12 residues. In nucleotides, the CDR3 is TGTGCCAGCAGCCGGACCATCAGACGGCAGTATTTT. Translation gives CASSRTIRRQYF.

This clonotype has at least ten counts. The rearrangement uses TRBV7-3 and TRBJ2-1, with 8 nucleotides matching TRBD2. The trim removed 2 bases at V and 4 bases at J, leaving 7 bases unmatched. Germline CDR1 is SGHTA and CDR2 is FQGTGA. This CDR3 region has 16 residues. The DNA of the CDR3 is TGTGCCAGCAGCTTAGGTTGGACTAGCCTATACAATGAGCAGTTCTTC. As protein: CASSLGWTSLYNEQFF.

This clonotype has at least ten counts. CDR3 protein: CASSLVQIYTYYEQYF. In DNA form, the CDR3 reads TGTGCCAGCAGCTTGGTTCAGATTTACACCTACTACGAGCAGTACTTC. V usage is TRBV5-8 and J usage is TRBJ2-7; D unclear. CDR3 length: 16 residues. From germline, CDR1 is SGHTS and CDR2 YDEGEE. Trimming took 0 bases from V and 3 from J, leaving 16 bases between them.

This clonotype has a count of ten or more. The V and J genes are TRBV2 and TRBJ2-1; TRBD2 is a possible D gene (6 bases). Trimming shortened V by 3 bases and J by 6 bases, and 12 bases separated the two germline ends. This CDR3 spans 14 amino acids. Germline V gene data show CDR1 as SNHLY and CDR2 as FYNNEI. CDR3 amino acids: CASSDAGGVNEQFF. CDR3 nucleotide sequence: TGTGCCAGCAGTGATGCCGGAGGGGTCAATGAGCAGTTCTTC.

This clonotype was detected a few times. The rearrangement links TRBV7-9 to TRBJ2-3; no definite D call. The length of the CDR3 is 12 residues. Trimming removed 0 bases from V and 7 bases from J, with 5 bases in between. Germline-derived CDR1 and CDR2 are SEHNR and FQNEAQ (reference sequence). The CDR3 bases are TGTGCCAGCAGCTTAGCGGACCATACGCAGTATTTT. Protein product: CASSLADHTQYF.

This clonotype was seen ten or more times. This chain links TRBV5-1 with TRBJ2-5; D gene ambiguous. The ends were cut back, 0 bases at V and 5 bases at J, with 11 bases in the middle. This CDR3 has 14 amino acids. Germline V gives CDR1 SGHRS, CDR2 YFSETQ. CDR3 in DNA: TGCGCCAGCAGCTTGGGTCTAGTTGCGGAGACCCAGTACTTC. Its translation is CASSLGLVAETQYF.

This clonotype was counted ten times or more. V and J are TRBV5-1 and TRBJ1-1, with a possible D match to TRBD1 (5 bases). Per the germline V gene, CDR1 is SGHRS and CDR2 is YFSETQ. This CDR3 has 13 amino acids. V lost 7 bases and J lost 6, with 16 bases in between. The CDR3 DNA reads as TGCGCCAGCTCAGGGCCCGGGTCCTCTGAAGCTTTCTTT. It yields the protein CASSGPGSSEAFF.

Ten or more counts support this clonotype. CDR3 bases: TGTGCCAGCAGTCTACAACTAGCCGAGCAGTTCTTC. Encoded protein: CASSLQLAEQFF. This chain connects TRBV7-2 to TRBJ2-1; TRBD2 is a possible D gene (6 bases). The CDR3 sequence is 12 residues long. Trimming cost V 6 bases and J 10 bases, with 13 bases left between them. Per the germline V gene, CDR1 is SGHTA and CDR2 is FQGNSA.

This clonotype was recorded at least ten times. The genes are TRBV5-1 and TRBJ1-4; D is perhaps TRBD1 (5 bases). The germline gives CDR1 SGHRS, CDR2 YFSETQ. Trimming cost V 4 bases and J 3 bases, with 7 bases left between them. The CDR3 is made up of 13 amino acids. CDR3 in amino acids: CASSRQSNEKLFF. The CDR3 coding sequence is TGCGCCAGCAGCCGACAGTCTAATGAAAAACTGTTTTTT. The full variable domain, in which reference TRBV5-1 and TRBJ1-4 provide the parts outside the CDR3, is KAGVTQTPRYLIKTRGQQVTLSCSPISGHRSVSWYQQTPGQGLQFLFEYFSETQRNKGNFPGRFSGRQFSNSRSEMNVSTLELGDSALYLCASSRQSNEKLFFGSGTQLSVL.

This clonotype was found many times. The V call is TRBV7-2, the J call TRBJ2-1, with 9 bases identical to TRBD1. The length of the CDR3 is 15 residues. Germline V gene data show CDR1 as SGHTA and CDR2 as FQGNSA. Losses at the gene ends were 4 bases for V and 1 base for J; bases not matched to a gene: 2. The CDR3 protein is CASSYDRGSYNEQFF. The CDR3 coding sequence is TGTGCCAGCAGCTATGACAGGGGGTCCTACAATGAGCAGTTCTTC.

This clonotype occurred many times. The V and J genes are TRBV12-3 or TRBV12-4 and TRBJ2-3, with D unclear. Between the trimmed V and J ends, which lost 3 bases and 2 bases, there was a span of 9 bases. This CDR3 comprises 14 residues. This CDR3 reads CASSFGVLTDTQYF. The CDR3 nucleotides are TGTGCCAGCAGTTTCGGAGTCCTCACAGATACGCAGTATTTT.

This clonotype was found many times. The rearrangement uses TRBV5-1 and TRBJ2-3; D is perhaps TRBD2 (5 bases). The CDR3 runs 15 residues. The ends were cut back, 3 bases at V and 2 bases at J, with 13 bases in the middle. Germline-derived CDR1 and CDR2 are SGHRS and YFSETQ. For the CDR3, the DNA is TGCGCCAGCAGCTCCCTGGGCGGGCCCACAGATACGCAGTATTTT. Protein sequence: CASSSLGGPTDTQYF.

The sample holds many counts of this clonotype. The chain recombines TRBV12-3 or TRBV12-4 with TRBJ2-1, with 12 bases aligning to TRBD2. The trim removed 4 bases at V and 3 bases at J, leaving 7 bases unmatched. The CDR3 is 17 residues long. The chain's CDR3 is CASSSIRLAGVYNEQFF. In DNA, the CDR3 is TGTGCCAGCAGTTCTATCAGACTAGCGGGGGTCTACAATGAGCAGTTCTTC.

This clonotype came up a few times. The chain is built from TRBV20-1 and TRBJ1-5, with 7 bases that match TRBD1. Germline CDR1 and CDR2: DFQATT and SNEGSKA (reference sequence). V trimming: 4 bases; J trimming: 4 bases; junction bases outside the gene matches: 4. CDR3 length: 13 amino acids. For the CDR3, the DNA is TGCAGTGCTATAAAGGGGGCAAATCAGCCCCAGCATTTT. This sequence encodes CSAIKGANQPQHF.

This clonotype was observed many times. CDR3 nucleotide sequence: TGCAGTGCTAGTACAGGTATTGAGTACACTGAAGCTTTCTTT. Protein product: CSASTGIEYTEAFF. The V gene is TRBV20-1, the J gene TRBJ1-1; TRBD1 is a possible D gene (5 bases). The germline V and J ends were trimmed by 3 bases and 3 bases, with 14 bases remaining between them. The CDR3 is 14 amino acids. Germline assignment: CDR1 DFQATT and CDR2 SNEGSKA (reference sequence).

There are many counts of this clonotype. The CDR3 is CASSSFGVAGGPEAKNIQYF. CDR3 DNA sequence: TGTGCCAGCAGCTCCTTTGGGGTAGCGGGAGGGCCAGAGGCCAAAAACATTCAGTACTTC. The chain carries TRBV11-2 and TRBJ2-4, with 11 bases fitting TRBD2. Germline V CDR1 and CDR2: SGHAT, FQNNGV. The CDR3 totals 20 residues. Trimming cost V 4 bases and J 1 base; bases outside gene matches: 15.

This clonotype was recorded at least ten times. The chain combines TRBV11-2 with TRBJ2-3; the match to TRBD2 covers 13 bases. V gave up 5 bases and J gave up 2 bases; unmatched junction bases: 13. The CDR3 loop spans 19 amino acids. CDR1 and CDR2 (germline): SGHAT, FQNNGV. CDR3 bases: TGTGCCAGCAGCCGCCGCAATATGGGACTAGCGGGACTCACAGATACGCAGTATTTT. Translation: CASSRRNMGLAGLTDTQYF.

At least ten counts were recorded for this clonotype. The chain recombines TRBV4-3 with TRBJ2-2; D possibly corresponds to TRBD2 (5 bases). CDR1 and CDR2 (germline): LGHNA, YSLEER. The CDR3 extends over 14 amino acids. Between the trimmed V and J ends, which lost 4 bases and 7 bases, there was a span of 13 bases. The CDR3 protein is CASSLDYRGGELFF. The CDR3 DNA reads as TGCGCCAGCAGCCTAGACTACCGTGGCGGGGAGCTGTTTTTT.

Ten or more counts support this clonotype. The gene calls are TRBV20-1 and TRBJ1-1; TRBD1 might be the D (6 bases). The ends were cut back, 3 bases at V and 2 bases at J, with 10 bases in the middle. Germline-derived CDR1 and CDR2 are DFQATT and SNEGSKA (reference sequence). The CDR3 has 13 residues. CDR3 nucleotide sequence: TGCAGTGCTAGGGGGGGGGCCAACACTGAAGCTTTCTTT. Translation gives CSARGGANTEAFF.

The J gene is TRBJ2-5, the V gene TRBV18; D is ambiguous. Germline lookup yields CDR1 KGHSH and CDR2 LQKENI. Between the trimmed V and J ends, which lost 3 bases and 5 bases, there was a span of 7 bases. The CDR3 spans 12 residues. The CDR3 spells CASSPDSETQYF. The DNA for the CDR3 is TGTGCCAGCTCACCTGACTCTGAGACCCAGTACTTC.

This clonotype came up many times. The rearrangement links TRBV5-6 to TRBJ2-2; D tentatively reads TRBD1 or TRBD2 (5 bases each). Germline V gives CDR1 SGHDT, CDR2 YYEEEE. CDR3 length: 14 residues. V was pared by 2 bases and J by 15 bases, with 20 bases between. CDR3 amino acids: CASSLDRDPNVVFF. Written as DNA, the CDR3 is TGTGCCAGCAGCTTAGACCGGGACCCGAATGTAGTGTTTTTT.